A selection of T cell receptor beta chains follows, all from one sample in a study of Ad26.COV2.S vaccination and SARS-CoV-2 variants. The data were produced by immunoSEQ multiplex PCR, yet TCRdb's version contains in-frame clones alone and is incomplete. The data show 200,000 to 250,000 clones, roughly 90% seen once. This material consisted of peripheral blood, taken in a trial of Ad26.COV2.S vaccine versus placebo. The source is a person aged 18-60 years who received the Ad26.COV2.S COVID-19 vaccine or a placebo. The CDR3 runs from the conserved cysteine through the conserved F or W. D genes are given only for firm matches. Clone sizes are given selectively: once, few, many, or a class where the clone is expanded.

j_call v_call d_call clone_size cdr3_nt cdr3_aa
TRBJ2-1 TRBV7-3 . . TGTGCCGGCGGACCCCCGGGGTCCTACAATGAGCAGTTCTTC CAGGPPGSYNEQFF
TRBJ2-1 TRBV6-5 TRBD2 once TGTGCCAGCAGTTCGTACGGGGGGTTCAAGTACAATGAGCAGTTCTTC CASSSYGGFKYNEQFF
TRBJ2-2 TRBV11-3 . . TGTGCCAGCAGCCCCACGACGGAGACCGGGGAGCTGTTTTTT CASSPTTETGELFF
TRBJ1-4 TRBV30 . . TGTGCCTGGAGTTGGACGGATGAAAAACTGTTTTTT CAWSWTDEKLFF
TRBJ1-4 TRBV7-6 . few TGTGCCAGCAGCTTAGGTCCGACCAAGGCTGAAAAACTGTTTTTT CASSLGPTKAEKLFF
TRBJ2-7 TRBV7-3 . . TGTGCCAGCAGCTTAGGAGGGGGACGGGGCGAGCAGTACTTC CASSLGGGRGEQYF
TRBJ1-1 TRBV27 TRBD1 . TGTGCCAGCAGACCCCTCGGACAGGCTGAAGCTTTCTTT CASRPLGQAEAFF
TRBJ1-5 TRBV28 TRBD1 many TGTGCCACTAGGGCCTTACAGGGGGCCTCTTATAGCAATCAGCCCCAGCATTTT CATRALQGASYSNQPQHF
TRBJ2-5 TRBV11-3 . . TGTGCCAGCAGCATTACTAGGGGGGCAGAGACCCAGTACTTC CASSITRGAETQYF
TRBJ2-5 TRBV18 TRBD1 . TGTGCCAGCTCACCCGGACAGGGACCTGGAGAGACCCAGTACTTC CASSPGQGPGETQYF
TRBJ1-1 TRBV12-3/TRBV12-4 . . TGTGCCAGCAGTCTCCGGGACATGCGCGCTTTCTTT CASSLRDMRAFF
TRBJ2-5 TRBV3-1/TRBV3-2 . . TGTGCCAGCAGCCAAGGGAACCCGACAGACGGTTCAACAGAGACCCAGTACTTC CASSQGNPTDGSTETQYF
TRBJ2-7 TRBV11-3 TRBD1 once TGTGCCAGCAGCTCGGGAACCGGGACAGGGGACTCCTACGAGCAGTACTTC CASSSGTGTGDSYEQYF
TRBJ2-3 TRBV24-1 TRBD1 . TGTGCCACCAGTGATAAAACAGGGGGCCGAGCAGATACGCAGTATTTT CATSDKTGGRADTQYF
TRBJ2-7 TRBV27 TRBD1 . TGTGCCAGCAGTTTAAGGCCCGGGACAGAGACCTACGAGCAGTACTTC CASSLRPGTETYEQYF
TRBJ1-2 TRBV11-2 . . TGTGCCAGCAGCCCCCTGATTAGCGTCGGTGGCTACACCTTC CASSPLISVGGYTF
TRBJ2-1 TRBV6-2/TRBV6-3 TRBD2 once TGTGCCAGCAGTCCCCGGTTGGAGCGGGGCGGTTACAATGAGCAGTTCTTC CASSPRLERGGYNEQFF
TRBJ2-5 TRBV18 . . TGTGCCAGCTCACCACGGTATCTCCTCCGACATATCAACCAAGAGACCCAGTACTTC CASSPRYLLRHINQETQYF
TRBJ1-1 TRBV10-3 . . TGTGCCATCAGGCCGGGGGAATATGTCTCGGAAACTGAAGCTTTCTTT CAIRPGEYVSETEAFF
TRBJ1-2 TRBV7-9 TRBD1 . TGTGCCAGCAGCTTAGACGGGACAGGGGGCGGCTACACCTTC CASSLDGTGGGYTF
TRBJ2-1 TRBV30 TRBD2 . TGTGCCTGGGTCCCGGTAGCGGGAGGATGGAGCTCCTACAATGAGCAGTTCTTC CAWVPVAGGWSSYNEQFF
TRBJ1-5 TRBV28 TRBD1 . TGTGCCAGCAGCGAGCTTGGGACAGGGAATCAGCCCCAGCATTTT CASSELGTGNQPQHF
TRBJ2-3 TRBV4-3 . once TGCGCCAGCAGCCAAAACACCCCAGCGGGCGGCACAGATACGCAGTATTTT CASSQNTPAGGTDTQYF
TRBJ2-7 TRBV5-1 TRBD2 once TGCGCCAGCAGTCCCGGGGTAGCGGGTCCCTACGAGCAGTACTTC CASSPGVAGPYEQYF
TRBJ1-1 TRBV5-1 . . TGCGCCAGCAGCTTGGGCAGCTCGAACACTGAAGCTTTCTTT CASSLGSSNTEAFF